One sample yielded the 16 T cell receptor beta chains listed below, sequenced in a study of cytomegalovirus exposure and HLA in healthy donors. The study ran its PCR with 60 Vbeta and 13 Jbeta primers. Here immunoSEQ multiplex PCR was the method, and the copy in TCRdb shows in-frame clones only, minus some. Here the sample spans about 190,000 clones, 84% being singletons. Sequenced material: PBMCs. Receptors originate from a boy aged 5-17 years in good health and CMV-seronegative.

This rearrangement joins TRBV6-6 to TRBJ2-4; TRBD1 aligns across 7 bases. This CDR3 is built from 16 residues. Germline V gene lookup returns CDR1 MNHNY and CDR2 SVGAGI (reference sequence). Unmatched junction bases numbered 6, after V lost 0 bases and J lost 4 bases. This chain's CDR3 is CASSYSMGTEKNIQYF. In DNA form, the CDR3 reads TGTGCCAGCAGTTACTCCATGGGGACAGAAAAAAACATTCAGTACTTC.

The CDR3 DNA reads TGTGCCAGCAGCGCGGGACGGATTCAGCCCCAGCATTTT. The encoded protein is CASSAGRIQPQHF. The chain links TRBV2 to TRBJ1-5; a possible D gene is TRBD1 (5 bases). Germline assignment: CDR1 SNHLY and CDR2 FYNNEI. The V end was cut by 6 bases, the J end by 6 bases, with 12 bases between. The CDR3 is 13 amino acids.

The V gene is TRBV19, the J gene TRBJ2-7; 8 bases align to TRBD1. Per germline, CDR1 LNHDA and CDR2 SQIVND (reference sequence). The CDR3 has 14 residues. Trimming took 6 bases from V and 3 from J; bases not matched to a gene: 7. The CDR3: CASSLTGALYEQYF. CDR3 coding DNA: TGTGCCAGTAGCCTGACAGGGGCACTCTACGAGCAGTACTTC.

Details on this clone: No conserved phenylalanine or tryptophan is present at the end of the CDR3, so a read error is the likely explanation. The limits of the CDR3 on the DNA are not certain, so only TCRdb's listed CDR3 is given. The CDR3 loop reads CASSVAQLIGGTGFLSVES. J is TRBJ2-7 and V is TRBV9; the table's D call of TRBD1 was not tested on the DNA. The germline CDR1 and CDR2 sequences are SGDLS and YYNGEE. With termini counted, the CDR3 has 19 amino acids.

This sequence joins TRBV25-1 and TRBJ2-1; D call uncertain. The CDR3 contains 14 residues. Per the germline V gene, CDR1 is MGHDK and CDR2 is SYGVNS. V was pared by 2 bases and J by 0 bases, with 5 bases between. The chain's CDR3 is CASSELLSYNEQFF. CDR3 in DNA: TGTGCCAGCAGTGAACTCCTCTCCTACAATGAGCAGTTCTTC.

This sequence joins TRBV27 and TRBJ2-7; D perhaps matches TRBD1 (5 bases). In germline, CDR1 is MNHEY, CDR2 SMNVEV (reference sequence). This CDR3 spans 14 amino acids. The ends were cut back, 5 bases at V and 1 base at J, with 12 bases in the middle. CDR3 amino acids: CASSQPTGSYEQYF. The CDR3 DNA follows: TGTGCCAGCAGTCAACCAACAGGTTCCTACGAGCAGTACTTC.

The chain joins TRBV9 to TRBJ2-7; TRBD1 agrees at 8 bases. The junction had 4 bases not matched to a gene; V was cut back by 0 bases and J by 5 bases. The germline CDR1 and CDR2 sequences are SGDLS and YYNGEE. CDR3 length equals 14 residues. CDR3 nucleotide sequence: TGTGCCAGCAGCGTAGGTCAGGGGGCCCACGAGCAGTACTTC. Translation gives CASSVGQGAHEQYF. Full variable domain (remainder filled in from reference TRBV9 and TRBJ2-7): DSGVTQTPKHLITATGQRVTLRCSPRSGDLSVYWYQQSLDQGLQFLIQYYNGEERAKGNILERFSAQQFPDLHSELNLSSLELGDSALYFCASSVGQGAHEQYFGPGTRLTVT.

This sequence joins TRBV5-1 and TRBJ2-1; weak D call: TRBD2 (5 bases). The CDR3 loop spans 13 amino acids. Germline CDR1 reads SGHRS; CDR2 reads YFSETQ. Trimming removed 0 bases at V and 10 bases at J, with 11 bases between. CDR3 sequence: CASSLAGRREQFF. CDR3 bases: TGCGCCAGCAGCTTGGCGGGGAGAAGGGAGCAGTTCTTC. The full variable domain, completed using reference TRBV5-1 and TRBJ2-1, is KAGVTQTPRYLIKTRGQQVTLSCSPISGHRSVSWYQQTPGQGLQFLFEYFSETQRNKGNFPGRFSGRQFSNSRSEMNVSTLELGDSALYLCASSLAGRREQFFGPGTRLTVL.

V and J are TRBV30 and TRBJ1-5; the D gene is possibly TRBD1 (6 bases). CDR3 length equals 13 residues. Germline-derived CDR1 and CDR2 are GTSNPN and SVGIG (reference sequence). The V gene lost 5 bases and the J gene lost 3 bases, with 11 bases spanning the gap. This CDR3 reads CAWSGQPNQPQHF. The CDR3 DNA reads TGTGCCTGGTCCGGACAGCCCAATCAGCCCCAGCATTTT. Full variable domain (missing parts from reference TRBV30 and TRBJ1-5): SQTIHQWPATLVQPVGSPLSLECTVEGTSNPNLYWYRQAAGRGLQLLFYSVGIGQISSEVPQNLSASRPQDRQFILSSKKLLLSDSGFYLCAWSGQPNQPQHFGDGTRLSIL.

This clone was counted once. The V and J genes are TRBV11-2 and TRBJ2-5, with TRBD2 matching over 15 bases. Germline V CDR1 and CDR2: SGHAT, FQNNGV. The V gene end was trimmed by 1 base and the J gene end by 5 bases; junction bases not matched to a gene: 5. This CDR3 has 17 residues. Here the CDR3 reads CASSLGTSGRAGETQYF. The CDR3 DNA sequence: TGTGCCAGCAGCTTAGGGACTAGCGGGAGGGCCGGGGAGACCCAGTACTTC.

The rearrangement uses TRBV7-9 and TRBJ2-3, with D maybe TRBD2 (6 bases). The V end lost 5 bases, the J end lost 2 bases, and 17 bases lay between the germline ends. The germline gives CDR1 SEHNR, CDR2 FQNEAQ (reference sequence). This CDR3 has 16 amino acids. CDR3 in DNA: TGTGCCAGCAGCCGGGATAGACTAGATAACACAGATACGCAGTATTTT. This codes for CASSRDRLDNTDTQYF.

This chain uses TRBV29-1 with TRBJ1-2; TRBD1 aligns across 11 bases. CDR1 is SQVTM and CDR2 is ANQGSEA in the germline V gene. V was pared by 4 bases and J by 8 bases, with 9 bases of the junction left unmatched. This CDR3 region has 14 residues. CDR3 residues: CSVGSGQGAWGYTF. The CDR3 coding sequence is TGCAGCGTTGGTTCTGGACAGGGGGCTTGGGGCTACACCTTC.

This chain joins TRBV7-3 and TRBJ2-3, with 10 bases that match TRBD2. The junction had 3 bases not matched to a gene; V was cut back by 0 bases and J by 6 bases. Germline CDR1 reads SGHTA; CDR2 reads FQGTGA. The length of the CDR3 is 15 residues. The CDR3 protein is CASSLTAGGRDTQYF. CDR3 nucleotides: TGTGCCAGCAGCTTAACAGCGGGGGGGCGGGATACGCAGTATTTT.

The chain employs TRBV5-6 and TRBJ2-2, with unresolved D. V lost 2 bases and J lost 6, with 17 bases in between. From germline, CDR1 is SGHDT and CDR2 YYEEEE. This CDR3 contains 16 residues. The CDR3 sequence is CASSLASVQEAGELFF. The CDR3 DNA reads as TGTGCCAGCAGCTTAGCGTCGGTTCAAGAAGCCGGGGAGCTGTTTTTT. Using reference TRBV5-6 and TRBJ2-2 for the parts outside the CDR3, the full variable domain is DAGVTQSPTHLIKTRGQQVTLRCSPKSGHDTVSWYQQALGQGPQFIFQYYEEEERQRGNFPDRFSGHQFPNYSSELNVNALLLGDSALYLCASSLASVQEAGELFFGEGSRLTVL.

The DNA of the CDR3 is TGTGCCACCAGCAGAGTCGCACAGGTGCTTTCACCCCTCCACTTT. This translates into CATSRVAQVLSPLHF. The chain joins TRBV15 to TRBJ1-6; D possibly corresponds to TRBD1 (5 bases). V was clipped by 1 base and J by 9 bases, with 13 bases between them. The CDR3 has 15 residues. CDR1 and CDR2 from the germline V gene are LNHNV and YYDKDF (reference sequence).

The V and J genes are TRBV11-2 and TRBJ1-2, with TRBD1 matching over 8 bases. Trimming took 2 bases from V and 2 from J; bases not matched to a gene: 7. CDR1 and CDR2 (germline): SGHAT, FQNNGV. CDR3 length: 16 residues. CDR3 sequence: CASSLRQGLANYGYTF. DNA for the CDR3: TGTGCCAGCAGCTTAAGACAGGGGCTGGCAAACTATGGCTACACCTTC.